The clone carrying this TCR beta chain was recorded a few times. This entry is derived from a study of blood T cell repertoires in COVID-19. In the study overall: The cDNA or gDNA used as material had been derived from T cells, B-cell-depleted T cells, or PBMCs.

Data came from immunoSEQ multiplex PCR; TCRdb stores just in-frame clones and leaves some out. Of 65,000 to 100,000 clones listed, 65% to 85% are singletons. V shed 5 bases, J shed 8 bases, and the junction held 10 bases outside the gene matches. The germline V gene encodes CDR1 PRHDT and CDR2 FYEKMQ (reference sequence). CDR3 size: 14 residues. The sample was peripheral blood. The sequence derives from a woman older than 75 with acute or convalescent COVID-19. The rearrangement links TRBV13 to TRBJ1-2, with 8 bases that match TRBD1. CDR3 sequence (DNA): TGTGCCAGCAGCGTACGACAGGGGCGGGCGGGCTACACCTTC. It encodes CASSVRQGRAGYTF.